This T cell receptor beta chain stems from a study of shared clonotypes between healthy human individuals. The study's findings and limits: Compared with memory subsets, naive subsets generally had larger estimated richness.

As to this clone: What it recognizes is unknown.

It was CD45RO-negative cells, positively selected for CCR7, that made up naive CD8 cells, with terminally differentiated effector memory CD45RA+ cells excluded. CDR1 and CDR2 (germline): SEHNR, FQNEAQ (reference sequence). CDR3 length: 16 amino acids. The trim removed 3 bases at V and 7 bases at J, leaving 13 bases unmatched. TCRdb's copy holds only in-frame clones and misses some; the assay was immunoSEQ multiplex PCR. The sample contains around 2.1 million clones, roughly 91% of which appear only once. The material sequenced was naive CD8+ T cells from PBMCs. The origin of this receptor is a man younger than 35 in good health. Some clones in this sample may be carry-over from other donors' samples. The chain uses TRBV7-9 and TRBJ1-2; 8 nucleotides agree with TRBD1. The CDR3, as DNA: TGTGCCAGCAGCTTCGTACCTGGGCAGGGGGCACGTGGCTACACCTTC. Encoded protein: CASSFVPGQGARGYTF.